The 8 T cell receptor beta chains in this list originate from one sample, sequenced in a study of neurological immune-mediated disorders. TCRdb re-called the 5' RACE reads with MiXCR, one entry per CDR3 protein. Here the sample spans around 100,000 distinct CDR3 sequences, 10% to 11% being singletons. Documented time point: longitudinal time-point 3. The material sequenced was PBMCs. Receptors were obtained from a female donor with HTLV-1-associated myelopathy (HAM/TSP).

At least ten counts were recorded for this clonotype. The chain employs TRBV20-1 and TRBJ2-1; no definite D call. Germline V gene lookup returns CDR1 DFQATT and CDR2 SNEGSKA (reference sequence). This CDR3 is 11 amino acids long. The CDR3 sequence: CSPQGDYEQFF. The CDR3 DNA is TGCAGCCCACAAGGTGACTATGAGCAGTTCTTC.

This rearrangement joins TRBV6-5 to TRBJ2-5; TRBD1 is a possible D gene (6 bases). The CDR3 is made up of 15 amino acids. V was trimmed by 5 bases and J by 5 bases, leaving 18 bases between them. Germline V CDR1 and CDR2: MNHEY, SVGAGI. DNA for the CDR3: TGTGCCAGCAGTACCGGGACAAAAATTCGGGAGACCCAGTACTTC. Translated: CASSTGTKIRETQYF.

This clonotype was seen many times. The chain uses TRBV12-3 or TRBV12-4 and TRBJ2-7; 9 bases line up with TRBD2. This CDR3 has 14 amino acids. V trimming: 6 bases; J trimming: 5 bases; junction bases outside the gene matches: 8. This CDR3 is CASSRRRGGDEQYF. CDR3 coding DNA: TGTGCCAGCAGCCGTCGGCGGGGGGGCGACGAGCAGTACTTC.

This clonotype appeared many times. The rearrangement links TRBV3-1 to TRBJ2-1; D possibly corresponds to TRBD2 (5 bases). This CDR3 contains 12 residues. V was cut by 1 base and J by 10 bases, with 8 bases left in between. Germline V gene sequence: CDR1 LGHDT, CDR2 YNNKEL (reference sequence). The CDR3 loop reads CASSQGPGEQFF. The CDR3 coding sequence is TGTGCCAGCAGCCAAGGTCCGGGGGAGCAGTTCTTC.

This clonotype was counted at least ten times. V is TRBV5-1 and J is TRBJ1-2, with D tentatively TRBD1 (6 bases). From germline, CDR1 is SGHRS and CDR2 YFSETQ. Trimming stripped 5 bases from V and 6 bases from J, with 17 bases between. This CDR3 is built from 14 residues. CDR3 DNA sequence: TGCGCCAGCAGGGGTACCAGGGGATCCCATGGCTACACCTTC. Amino acids: CASRGTRGSHGYTF.

This clonotype was seen many times. The rearrangement joins TRBV7-9 to TRBJ2-5; 8 positions agree with TRBD1. Per germline, CDR1 SEHNR and CDR2 FQNEAQ (reference sequence). Trimming removed 8 bases from V and 7 bases from J; junction bases left unmatched: 15. The CDR3 spans 15 residues. CDR3 nucleotides: TGTGCCAGCTTGCCGGACAGGGACCCCCTGGGGACCCAGTACTTC. As protein: CASLPDRDPLGTQYF.

In this sample, this clonotype turned up many times. V is TRBV27 and J is TRBJ1-2; TRBD1 might be the D (5 bases). The V end was cut by 7 bases, the J end by 4 bases, with 16 bases between. Germline CDR1 and CDR2: MNHEY and SMNVEV (reference sequence). The CDR3 totals 14 residues. CDR3 DNA: TGTGCCAGCAAGGGGTCTGGACACCTCTATGGCTACACCTTC. It yields the protein CASKGSGHLYGYTF.

This clonotype was seen many times. The chain carries TRBV28 and TRBJ2-7; 8 nucleotides agree with TRBD1. The J segment lost 0 bases and the V segment lost 4 bases, leaving 2 bases of the junction unmatched. This CDR3 has 14 residues. CDR1 is MDHEN, CDR2 SYDVKM, per germline. CDR3 in DNA: TGTGCCAGCAGTTCCACAGGGGGCTCCTACGAGCAGTACTTC. Its protein product is CASSSTGGSYEQYF. The variable domain in full, with the rest retrieved from reference TRBV28 and TRBJ2-7, is DVKVTQSSRYLVKRTGEKVFLECVQDMDHENMFWYRQDPGLGLRLIYFSYDVKMKEKGDIPEGYSVSREKKERFSLILESASTNQTSMYLCASSSTGGSYEQYFGPGTRLTVT.